This TCR beta chain comes out of a study of blood T cell repertoires in COVID-19. From germline, CDR1 is SNHLY and CDR2 FYNNEI. The germline V and J ends were trimmed by 1 base and 3 bases, with 6 bases remaining between them. The CDR3 consists of 13 residues. Method: immunoSEQ multiplex PCR; TCRdb's copy keeps in-frame clones and lacks some. There are about 100,000 clones in the sample; nearly 90% occur only once, and around 2% lies in the top ten. This receptor was taken from a man aged 50-60 years with active COVID-19. The sequencing input was peripheral blood. V and J are TRBV2 and TRBJ1-2; no definite D call. CDR3 bases: TGTGCCAGCAGTGAAGGGGCAGACTATGGCTACACCTTC. Amino acid sequence: CASSEGADYGYTF.